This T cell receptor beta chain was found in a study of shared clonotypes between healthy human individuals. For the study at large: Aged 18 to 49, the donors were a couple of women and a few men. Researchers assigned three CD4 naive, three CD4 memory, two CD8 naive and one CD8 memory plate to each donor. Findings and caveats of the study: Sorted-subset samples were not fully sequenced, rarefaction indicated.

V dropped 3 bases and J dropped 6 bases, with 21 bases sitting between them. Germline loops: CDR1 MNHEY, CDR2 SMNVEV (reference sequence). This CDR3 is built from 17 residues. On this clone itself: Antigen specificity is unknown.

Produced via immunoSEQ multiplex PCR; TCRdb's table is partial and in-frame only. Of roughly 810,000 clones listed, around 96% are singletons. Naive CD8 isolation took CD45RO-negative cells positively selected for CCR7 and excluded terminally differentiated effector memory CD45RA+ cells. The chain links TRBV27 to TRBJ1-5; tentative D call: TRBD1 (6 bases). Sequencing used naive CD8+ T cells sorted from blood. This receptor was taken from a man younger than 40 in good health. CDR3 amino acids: CASSLTGGNWGAQPQHF. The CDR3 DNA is TGTGCCAGCAGTTTGACAGGAGGGAATTGGGGTGCTCAGCCCCAGCATTTT.